Below, 14 T cell receptor beta chains from the same sample are listed, as sequenced in a study of blood T cell repertoires in COVID-19. Produced via immunoSEQ multiplex PCR; TCRdb's table is partial and in-frame only. The table has tens of thousands of clones, roughly 86% seen once. What was sequenced was peripheral blood. The receptors shown here come from a woman in her 50s with acute or convalescent COVID-19.

The J gene is TRBJ2-7, the V gene TRBV4-2; 8 bases are shared with TRBD1. Trimming removed 5 bases from V and 3 bases from J; junction bases left unmatched: 0. The CDR3 length is 12 residues. Germline V gives CDR1 LGHNA, CDR2 YNFKEQ. The chain's CDR3 is CASSDRGYEQYF. CDR3 DNA sequence: TGTGCCAGCAGCGACAGGGGCTACGAGCAGTACTTC.

This chain connects TRBV13 to TRBJ2-1, with 7 bases aligning to TRBD1. With 5 bases clipped from V and 7 bases from J, the junction kept 8 bases outside the gene matches. Germline V gene lookup returns CDR1 PRHDT and CDR2 FYEKMQ (reference sequence). The CDR3 runs 14 residues. The CDR3 sequence is CASSPRQGRNEQFF. The CDR3 region has the DNA TGTGCCAGCAGCCCTAGACAGGGCCGAAATGAGCAGTTCTTC.

The rearrangement joins TRBV2 to TRBJ2-5; 10 nucleotides line up with TRBD2. CDR1 and CDR2 (germline): SNHLY, FYNNEI. V gave up 4 bases and J gave up 5 bases; unmatched junction bases: 7. CDR3 length equals 15 residues. CDR3 residues: CASSVVLAGVETQYF. CDR3 bases: TGTGCCAGCAGTGTTGTGCTAGCGGGAGTGGAGACCCAGTACTTC.

This sequence joins TRBV2 and TRBJ1-2, with D tentatively TRBD1 (5 bases). The germline gives CDR1 SNHLY, CDR2 FYNNEI. This CDR3 spans 13 amino acids. Between the trimmed V and J ends, which lost 6 bases and 4 bases, there was a span of 12 bases. For the CDR3, the DNA is TGTGCCAGCAGGGAGGGGAGCTTCTATGGCTACACCTTC. This encodes CASREGSFYGYTF.

The rearrangement joins TRBV10-2 to TRBJ1-3; the D gene is possibly TRBD1 (6 bases). This CDR3 is 15 amino acids long. V was shortened by 0 bases and J by 2 bases, with 8 bases between the two germline ends. Germline V lookup: CDR1 WSHSY, CDR2 SAAADI. The CDR3 region has the DNA TGCGCCAGCAGTGAGTCTGGGGGCGCTGGAAACACCATATATTTT. Residues: CASSESGGAGNTIYF.

V is TRBV7-2 and J is TRBJ1-1, with unresolved D. CDR3 length: 15 residues. Trimming removed 6 bases from V and 0 bases from J, with 14 bases in between. Germline CDR1 SGHTA, CDR2 FQGNSA. The CDR3 spells CASSQGSRLNTEAFF. For the CDR3, the DNA is TGTGCCAGCAGTCAAGGGAGTAGGTTGAACACTGAAGCTTTCTTT.

V and J are TRBV5-1 and TRBJ1-4; 8 bases are shared with TRBD1. This CDR3 is 14 amino acids long. In germline, CDR1 is SGHRS, CDR2 YFSETQ. V lost 3 bases to trimming and J lost 8 bases; unmatched junction nucleotides: 6. This chain's CDR3 is CASSSGQGIEKLFF. The CDR3 DNA follows: TGCGCCAGCAGCTCAGGACAGGGAATAGAAAAACTGTTTTTT.

This clone was observed a handful of times. J is TRBJ1-2 and V is TRBV28; D might be TRBD1 (6 bases). V was pared by 3 bases and J by 4 bases, with 6 bases between. Per the germline V gene, CDR1 is MDHEN and CDR2 is SYDVKM. The CDR3 sequence is 12 residues long. The CDR3 region is CASSFRGYGYTF. The DNA for the CDR3 is TGTGCCAGCAGTTTCAGGGGCTATGGCTACACCTTC.

The chain is built from TRBV7-2 and TRBJ2-7; 8 bases align to TRBD2. The V segment lost 1 base and the J segment 6 bases; nucleotides outside the gene matches: 2. Germline V gives CDR1 SGHTA, CDR2 FQGNSA. The CDR3 has 13 amino acids. CDR3 sequence reads: CASSLVSGTEQYF. The CDR3 DNA reads TGTGCCAGCAGCTTAGTTAGCGGGACCGAGCAGTACTTC.

V gene TRBV6-5 combines with J gene TRBJ1-4; D gene ambiguous. V lost 4 bases to trimming and J lost 4 bases, with 10 bases between them. The CDR3 runs to 14 residues. Germline CDR1 and CDR2: MNHEY and SVGAGI. The CDR3 here is CASSSLGDNEKLFF. The CDR3, as DNA: TGTGCCAGCAGTTCCCTGGGAGATAATGAAAAACTGTTTTTT.

The CDR3 DNA is TGTGCCAGCAGCCAATATATCGACAGGGGCTCGGTTGGCTACACCTTC. Encoded protein: CASSQYIDRGSVGYTF. The chain links TRBV3-1 (or the pseudogene TRBV3-2) to TRBJ1-2, with 8 bases lining up with TRBD1. The CDR3 runs 16 residues. Germline CDR1 and CDR2: LGHDT and YNNKEL (reference sequence). Trimming took 2 bases from V and 7 from J; bases not matched to a gene: 12.

This sequence joins TRBV5-1 and TRBJ2-7; 9 nucleotides agree with TRBD1. The CDR3 covers 15 residues. The V gene's germline CDR1 is SGHRS and CDR2 YFSETQ. V gave up 4 bases and J gave up 5 bases; unmatched junction bases: 10. This CDR3 is CASSGSTGGFNEQYF. CDR3 nucleotide sequence: TGCGCCAGCAGCGGATCGACAGGGGGTTTCAACGAGCAGTACTTC.

The J gene is TRBJ1-6, the V gene TRBV5-1; TRBD1 matches 10 bases. With 7 bases clipped from V and 9 bases from J, the junction kept 1 base outside the gene matches. This CDR3 region has 12 residues. Per the germline V gene, CDR1 is SGHRS and CDR2 is YFSETQ. CDR3 nucleotides: TGCGCCAGCGGGGACAGGGGTTCACCCCTCCACTTT. This codes for CASGDRGSPLHF.

The CDR3: CASSQESGNTEAFF. CDR3 nucleotide sequence: TGTGCCAGCAGCCAAGAATCGGGGAACACTGAAGCTTTCTTT. The V call is TRBV3-1 (or the pseudogene TRBV3-2), the J call TRBJ1-1; unclear D gene. This CDR3 is 14 amino acids long. V was cut by 0 bases and J by 1 base, with 6 bases left in between. The germline V gene encodes CDR1 LGHDT and CDR2 YNNKEL (reference sequence).